Sequencing of this T cell receptor (beta chain) was carried out in a study of beta chain features in type 1 diabetes (dated by TCRdb to about 2018). Background for the entire study: Patients and healthy donors did not differ in mean age, gender distribution, total cell number or subset yield. A total of some 110 million sorted cells were examined across all samples, and a strong correlation was observed between cell number per subset and RNA yield. In the study, recently diagnosed type 1 diabetes patients and matched healthy donors were compared on the TCRB repertoires of their sorted circulating CD4+ T cell subsets. Regulatory and stem cell-like memory subsets were isolated from only 8 patients and about 8 healthy donors, whereas naive and central memory subsets came from all 30 or so donors. The paper as a whole reports these results and caveats: Naive, central memory and regulatory TCRB repertoires appeared to be more alike among patients than among healthy donors. PCR might favor shorter templates, but patient and control samples were amplified and corrected together, so any skew would affect both groups equally. Because small numbers of individuals were included in the HLA sub-analyses, any influence of HLA type on TCRB rearrangement was left unresolved. Fewer insertions and more nucleotide deletions at VDJ recombination sites were observed in patients with type 1 diabetes, implying thymic rearrangement abnormalities. Because cDNA was sequenced instead of genomic DNA, highly expressing activated cells could be over-represented, though the groups showed no difference in activation or CD3 levels. In all four CD4+ subsets, TCRB CDR3 length was moderately but significantly shorter in type 1 diabetes patients.

A single peripheral blood draw of around 120 mL on average was collected from each donor into heparinised tubes. Using a panel that included CD45RO, CCR7, CD25, CD127, CD95 and CD27, naive, central memory, regulatory and stem cell-like memory CD4+ T cells were sorted on a BD FACSAria II. Every sorted population had a purity above 98%. Right away, PBMCs were isolated by Lymphoprep density gradient centrifugation and were stained directly, with no culture step. Samples were stained and sorted in pairs, with one healthy donor and one patient per experiment, so that batch effects were minimized. This clone was seen a few times. The clone's antigen remains unknown. Per-base quality was not reported, and no clone a single base away is much larger than it. The entire amount of isolated RNA was reverse transcribed using the High Capacity cDNA Reverse Transcription Kit, so the sequenced TCRB transcripts were expressed ones. Naive, central memory and regulatory T cell samples underwent deep immunoSEQ sequencing, averaging around 4 million total reads per sample. After sorted cells were lysed in RLT buffer, RNA was extracted with DNase-treated RNeasy Micro or Mini kits, with the choice depending on cell number. To prevent cross-contamination, each cell subset was processed individually, whereas patient and healthy donor samples were processed jointly. The immunoSEQ multiplex PCR was used to amplify TCRB sequences from cDNA, generating 87-bp fragments that spanned the CDR3 region. Sequencing of the amplicons was performed on the Illumina HiSeq platform. Regarding the original processing steps: Synthetic template baselines were used to correct PCR bias computationally, reads within Hamming distance 2 were collapsed, and singletons that could not be merged were discarded. By aligning reads against IMGT, V, D and J genes, CDR3 length, and insertions or deletions at six rearrangement sites were assigned. Within each subset, clonotype counts were normalized to the number of sorted cells before true diversity and Gini coefficients were calculated with the tcR R package. The overlap coefficient, calculated on TCRB nucleotide sequences, was used to quantify repertoire sharing. Out-of-frame TCRB sequences from naive cells were analyzed as a proxy for the pre-selection repertoire. TCRdb mirrors the immuneACCESS table, restricted to in-frame sequences. Some clones are absent from its copies; in checked studies, under half trace to an unresolved V gene, and the reason for the others is unknown. That table supplies the V and J calls and clone size; D and trimming were determined from the DNA. The sample table holds a few hundred thousand clones, of which about 15% were seen once. The ten most abundant clones make up roughly 0.035% of the sample.

The sample taken for sequencing was naive CD4+ T cells from blood. The intended sense of this specimen's cell subset or site label: true naive CD4+ T cells. This TCR was recovered from a man aged 25-45 years in good health.

The bases read TGTGCCTGGAGCCGCGCCGGTGGGACCCAGTACTTC. This sequence encodes CAWSRAGGTQYF. This chain joins TRBV30 to TRBJ2-5; no D gene can be assigned with confidence. Counted from cysteine to phenylalanine, this CDR3 has 12 amino acids. The read is trimmed to its CDR3 DNA, 36 bases read in frame from base 1. From the germline V gene (reference sequence), CDR1 is GTSNPN and CDR2 is SVGIG. V loses 3 bases of germline sequence and J loses 7 bases, and the interval between the two ends is 12 bases.